One sample yielded the 7 T cell receptor beta chains listed below, sequenced in a study of cytomegalovirus exposure and HLA in healthy donors. The PCR was carried out with 60 Vbeta primers and 13 Jbeta primers. TCRdb keeps only in-frame clones here, not all; method: immunoSEQ multiplex PCR. The sample consists of about 140,000 clones, around 81% of them appearing once. The sequenced sample consisted of PBMCs. All receptors derive from a man in his fifties in good health and CMV-seronegative.

The V call is TRBV25-1, the J call TRBJ2-1; 7 bases are shared with TRBD1. Germline values: CDR1 MGHDK, CDR2 SYGVNS. V shed 0 bases and J 14 bases; nucleotides not matched to a gene: 7. The CDR3 length is 13 residues. The CDR3 DNA follows: TGTGCCAGCAGTGAATATACAGGGCAGGGGGAGTTCTTC. This translates into CASSEYTGQGEFF.

The V call is TRBV7-6, the J call TRBJ1-6; 7 bases agree with TRBD1. From germline, CDR1 is SGHVS and CDR2 FNYEAQ. The CDR3 covers 14 residues. V gave up 5 bases and J gave up 6 bases; unmatched junction bases: 4. The CDR3 nucleotides read TGTGCCAGCAGCCCCGGGACAGTTAATTCACCCCTCCACTTT. Translating it yields CASSPGTVNSPLHF.

The genes are TRBV13 and TRBJ1-6; D perhaps matches TRBD1 (5 bases). V lost 5 bases and J 7 bases, leaving 15 bases between the germline ends. This CDR3 comprises 15 residues. CDR1 and CDR2 (germline): PRHDT, FYEKMQ (reference sequence). CDR3 amino acids: CASSQAGRGNSPLHF. The CDR3 DNA is TGTGCCAGCAGCCAAGCTGGGAGGGGCAATTCACCCCTCCACTTT.

The genes are TRBV5-1 and TRBJ2-1; TRBD2 matches at 10 bases. V trimming: 0 bases; J trimming: 6 bases; junction bases outside the gene matches: 3. CDR1 SGHRS and CDR2 YFSETQ come from the germline V gene. The CDR3 runs to 15 residues. CDR3 nucleotides: TGCGCCAGCAGCTTGGCACTAGCGGGGACCAATGAGCAGTTCTTC. Translated: CASSLALAGTNEQFF.

The chain has TRBV7-3 and TRBJ2-1, with a possible D match to TRBD2 (6 bases). Trimming left V 5 bases short and J 10 bases short, with 15 bases between. This CDR3 contains 13 residues. Germline loops: CDR1 SGHTA, CDR2 FQGTGA. The CDR3 sequence is CASSKTGVGEQFF. The CDR3 nucleotides are TGTGCCAGCAGCAAAACGGGAGTTGGGGAGCAGTTCTTC.

The chain joins TRBV9 to TRBJ1-3; D is uncertain. The CDR3 totals 17 residues. CDR1 and CDR2 from the germline V gene are SGDLS and YYNGEE. V was pared by 4 bases and J by 1 base, with 18 bases between. The CDR3 reads CASSSFGKGYSGNTIYF. DNA for the CDR3: TGTGCCAGCAGCTCCTTCGGGAAGGGATATTCTGGAAACACCATATATTTT.

This sequence joins TRBV9 and TRBJ2-3; D gene ambiguous. The CDR3 sequence is 14 residues long. CDR1 is SGDLS, CDR2 YYNGEE, per germline. Trimming stripped 8 bases from V and 3 bases from J, with 16 bases between. The CDR3 region is CASNRVTRTDTQYF. DNA of the CDR3: TGTGCCAGTAACCGGGTTACACGTACAGATACGCAGTATTTT.